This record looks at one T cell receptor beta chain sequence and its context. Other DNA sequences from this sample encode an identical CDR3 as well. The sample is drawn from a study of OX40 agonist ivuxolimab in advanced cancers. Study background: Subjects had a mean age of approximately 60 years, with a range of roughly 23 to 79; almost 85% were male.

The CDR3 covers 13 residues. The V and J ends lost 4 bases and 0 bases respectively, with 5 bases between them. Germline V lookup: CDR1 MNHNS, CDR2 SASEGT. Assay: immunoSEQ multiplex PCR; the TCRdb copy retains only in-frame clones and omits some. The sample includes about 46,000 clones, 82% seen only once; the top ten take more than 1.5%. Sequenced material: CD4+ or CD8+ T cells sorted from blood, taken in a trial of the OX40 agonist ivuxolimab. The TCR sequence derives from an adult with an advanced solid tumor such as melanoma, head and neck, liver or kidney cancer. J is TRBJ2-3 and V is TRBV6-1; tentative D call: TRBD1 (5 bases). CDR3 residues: CASSAGSTDTQYF. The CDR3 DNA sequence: TGTGCCAGCAGTGCAGGGAGCACAGATACGCAGTATTTT.